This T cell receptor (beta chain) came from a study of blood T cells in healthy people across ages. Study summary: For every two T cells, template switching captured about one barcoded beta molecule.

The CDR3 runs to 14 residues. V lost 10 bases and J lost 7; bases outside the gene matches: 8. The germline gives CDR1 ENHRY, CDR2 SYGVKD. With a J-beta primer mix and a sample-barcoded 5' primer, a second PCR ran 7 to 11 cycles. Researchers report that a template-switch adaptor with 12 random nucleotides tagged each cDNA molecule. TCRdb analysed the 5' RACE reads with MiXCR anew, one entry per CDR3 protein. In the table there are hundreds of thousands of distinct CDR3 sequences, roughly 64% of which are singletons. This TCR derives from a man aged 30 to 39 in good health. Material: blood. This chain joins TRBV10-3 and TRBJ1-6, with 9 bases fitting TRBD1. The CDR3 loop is CASYPGTGNSPLHF. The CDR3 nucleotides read TGTGCCAGCTATCCCGGGACAGGGAATTCACCCCTCCACTTT.